This TCR beta chain comes out of a study of response to subunit inactivated influenza vaccine. Germline assignment: CDR1 SGHTA and CDR2 FQGNSA. V shed 8 bases and J shed 0 bases, with 2 bases lying between them. The CDR3 is 12 residues long. Study-level points and caveats: Authors suggested seasonal influenza vaccinations each recruit few new T cells.

One entry per CDR3 protein, called by TCRdb with MiXCR from the RT-PCR reads. Seen here are 450,000 to 600,000 distinct CDR3 sequences, under 8.5% observed once, and the top ten hold about an eighth. This clonotype was detected ten times or more. What it binds is not known. The J gene is TRBJ2-6, the V gene TRBV7-2; no clear D. The input for sequencing was PBMCs from blood, taken roughly 24 months after vaccination. The TCR sequence derives from a man aged 45-69 years who received an inactivated influenza vaccine. CDR3 DNA sequence: TGTGCCAGCCGCTCTGGGGCCAACGTCCTGACTTTC. It specifies CASRSGANVLTF.